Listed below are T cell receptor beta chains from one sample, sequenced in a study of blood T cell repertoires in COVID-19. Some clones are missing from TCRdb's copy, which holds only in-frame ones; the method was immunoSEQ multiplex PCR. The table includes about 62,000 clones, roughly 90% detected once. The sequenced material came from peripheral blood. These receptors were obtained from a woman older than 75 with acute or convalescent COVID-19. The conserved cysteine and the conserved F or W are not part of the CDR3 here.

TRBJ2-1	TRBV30	AWIGRTTSYNEQF
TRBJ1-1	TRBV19	ASTGRRGTEAF
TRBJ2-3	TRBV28	ASSFHRGRPGGDTQY
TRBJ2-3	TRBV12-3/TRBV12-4	ASSVDLSTTQY
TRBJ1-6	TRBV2	ASSEGALGYSPLH
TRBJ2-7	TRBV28	ASSAAAGFSYEQY
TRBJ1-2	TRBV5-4	ASSLAGVRYGYT
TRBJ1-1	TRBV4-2	ASSQAGQGDTEAF
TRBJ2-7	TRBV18	ASSPYVSYEQY
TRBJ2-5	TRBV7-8	ASSLRTRWRETQY
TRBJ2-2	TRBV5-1	ASSLQGIANTGELF
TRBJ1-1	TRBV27	ASRRTGTHLMNTEAF
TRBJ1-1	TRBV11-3	ASSQDSDDTEAF
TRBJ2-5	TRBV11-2	ASSQQGGETQY
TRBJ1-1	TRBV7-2	ASSSYRSEAF
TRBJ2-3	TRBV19	ASSIGGADTQY
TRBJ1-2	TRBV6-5	ASSYGTGAYGYT
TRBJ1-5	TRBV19	ASSTQSGGRGSNQPQH